These 5 T cell receptor beta chains originate from one sample sequenced in a study of regulatory T cells in long-lasting Graves disease. Described time point: newly diagnosed GD, antithyroid drugs for less than 3 months. RNA extracted from PBMCs served as the sequencing template. Assembly of TCR beta libraries relied on iRepertoire HTBI primers together with Arm-PCR of CDR3 regions. TCRdb itself ran the multiplex PCR reads through MiXCR, one entry per CDR3 protein. The repertoire consists of under 500,000 distinct CDR3 sequences, with around 15% occurring once and the leading ten covering about 11%. These records were also assigned to another study, of T cells in Graves' hyperthyroidism and ophthalmopathy.

The specimen was peripheral blood mononuclear cells (PBMCs), collected at new diagnosis, from a patient treated with antithyroid drugs. The receptor source for this set is a woman under 40 with Graves disease.

This clonotype has ten or more counts. V is TRBV6-2 or TRBV6-3 and J is TRBJ2-1; 7 positions match TRBD2. Germline V gene data show CDR1 as MNHEY and CDR2 as SVGEGT. The CDR3 is 17 residues long. The junction had 14 bases not matched to a gene; V was cut back by 8 bases and J by 1 base. DNA of the CDR3: TGTGCCAGCGGGAGGGAGTCGCGATCCCTGTCCTACAATGAGCAGTTCTTC. It yields the protein CASGRESRSLSYNEQFF.

This clonotype came up many times. The chain joins TRBV4-3 to TRBJ2-7; D gene uncertain. The V gene lost 0 bases and the J gene lost 5 bases, with 17 bases spanning the gap. CDR1 is LGHNA, CDR2 YSLEER, per germline. The CDR3 runs 16 residues. The CDR3 region is CASSQDTDLGTNEQYF. DNA for the CDR3: TGCGCCAGCAGCCAAGATACCGACTTAGGCACGAACGAGCAGTACTTC.

This clonotype was seen repeatedly, ten times or more. The chain is built from TRBV30 and TRBJ2-3; 9 positions agree with TRBD2. Losses at the gene ends were 3 bases for V and 3 bases for J; bases not matched to a gene: 7. CDR1 and CDR2 from the germline V gene are GTSNPN and SVGIG (reference sequence). The CDR3 runs 15 residues. CDR3 nucleotide sequence: TGTGCCTGGAGATCTCTAGCGGGAAGGACAGATACGCAGTATTTT. Protein sequence: CAWRSLAGRTDTQYF. Filled out from reference TRBV30 and TRBJ2-3, the complete variable domain reads SQTIHQWPATLVQPVGSPLSLECTVEGTSNPNLYWYRQAAGRGLQLLFYSVGIGQISSEVPQNLSASRPQDRQFILSSKKLLLSDSGFYLCAWRSLAGRTDTQYFGPGTRLTVL.

This clonotype has just a few counts. The conserved final phenylalanine or tryptophan is absent from the CDR3, which likely points to a read error. V gene TRBV19 combines with J gene TRBJ1-1, with 10 bases matching TRBD1. V lost 6 bases to trimming and J lost 1 base; unmatched junction nucleotides: 5. Germline V gene lookup returns CDR1 LNHDA and CDR2 SQIVND (reference sequence). The CDR3 extends over 15 amino acids. CDR3 sequence: CASRLRDRGNTEAFL. The CDR3 DNA reads as TGTGCCAGTAGGCTCCGGGACAGGGGGAACACTGAAGCTTTCCTT.

The J gene is TRBJ2-1, the V gene TRBV18, with D possibly being TRBD2 (6 bases). Germline V lookup: CDR1 KGHSH, CDR2 LQKENI. The CDR3 is 16 residues long. The V gene lost 2 bases and the J gene lost 5 bases, with 16 bases spanning the gap. The CDR3 region is CASSPVTGSTNNEQFF. CDR3 bases: TGTGCCAGCTCACCAGTCACCGGGAGCACGAACAATGAGCAGTTCTTC. The full variable domain, in which reference TRBV18 and TRBJ2-1 provide the parts outside the CDR3, is NAGVMQNPRHLVRRRGQEARLRCSPMKGHSHVYWYRQLPEEGLKFMVYLQKENIIDESGMPKERFSAEFPKEGPSILRIQQVVRGDSAAYFCASSPVTGSTNNEQFFGPGTRLTVL.